One TCR beta chain is described in this entry. Antigen unknown. MiXCR, applied by TCRdb to the reads, yields one record per CDR3 protein. In the table there are about 35,000 distinct CDR3 sequences, roughly 54% of which are singletons. This specimen comes from a study of T cell repertoires in cytomegalovirus infection. Findings of the study overall: Clonotypes of TCR beta that were HLA-C-restricted and CMV-specific dominated the ex vivo response.

V gave up 5 bases and J gave up 4 bases; unmatched junction bases: 7. CDR3 length: 14 amino acids. CDR1 and CDR2 from the germline V gene are SGHVS and FNYEAQ. The TCR was taken from a human donor in good health (CMV status not recorded). Some clones in this sample may be carry-over from other donors' samples. The specimen was CD8+ T cells from cultured PBMCs, collected from culture after CMV antigen stimulation. The chain joins TRBV7-6 to TRBJ2-7, with 8 bases matching TRBD1. The CDR3 loop is CASSEWDRSYEQYF. CDR3 nucleotide sequence: TGTGCCAGCAGCGAATGGGACAGGAGTTACGAGCAGTACTTC.